This T cell receptor beta chain was identified in a study of blood T cell repertoires in COVID-19. On the study more broadly: Acute and convalescent COVID-19 samples came from the United States, Italy and Spain. T cells, B-cell-depleted T cells, or PBMCs supplied cDNA or gDNA.

As originally analysed: Amplified reference gene primers provided the basis for estimating nucleated cell counts. Libraries were prepared by immunoSEQ multiplex PCR; TCRdb keeps only in-frame clonotypes and omits some of them. V and J calls and clone size are those listed in that table; D and trimming were worked out from the DNA. Of about 380,000 clones listed, around 85% are singletons. The germline gives CDR1 GTSNPN, CDR2 SVGIG (reference sequence). The CDR3 runs 12 residues. V shed 2 bases and J 6 bases; nucleotides not matched to a gene: 3. This chain connects TRBV30 to TRBJ1-2, with 7 bases matching TRBD1. This TCR derives from a young woman with acute or convalescent COVID-19. The material sequenced was peripheral blood. This CDR3 reads CAWSRDSDGYTF. The CDR3 coding sequence is TGTGCCTGGAGTCGGGACAGCGATGGCTACACCTTC.